This passage covers 24 T cell receptor beta chains from one sample sequenced in a study of cytomegalovirus exposure and HLA in healthy donors. The PCR had 60 Vbeta and 13 Jbeta primers. Method: immunoSEQ multiplex PCR; TCRdb's copy keeps in-frame clones and lacks some. The repertoire consists of about 130,000 clones, with 65% to 80% occurring once and the leading ten covering around 1.9%. Sequences were obtained from PBMCs. These receptors all stem from a woman aged 40 to 50 in good health and CMV-seronegative.

The chain is built from TRBV27 and TRBJ2-6; D possibly corresponds to TRBD2 (7 bases). This CDR3 has 15 amino acids. Deletions cut 3 bases from V and 4 bases from J, with 10 bases between. Germline values: CDR1 MNHEY, CDR2 SMNVEV (reference sequence). CDR3 sequence (DNA): TGTGCCAGCAGTTTCGGGGGGCTAGGGGCCAACGTCCTGACTTTC. Amino acid sequence: CASSFGGLGANVLTF. The full variable domain, completed using reference TRBV27 and TRBJ2-6, is EAQVTQNPRYLITVTGKKLTVTCSQNMNHEYMSWYRQDPGLGLRQIYYSMNVEVTDKGDVPEGYKVSRKEKRNFPLILESPSPNQTSLYFCASSFGGLGANVLTFGAGSRLTVL.

The rearrangement uses TRBV28 and TRBJ2-7; 7 nucleotides agree with TRBD1. This CDR3 has 14 residues. Germline V gene sequence: CDR1 MDHEN, CDR2 SYDVKM. V shed 4 bases and J 6 bases; nucleotides not matched to a gene: 9. The CDR3 here is CASSSGPTGAEQYF. CDR3 nucleotides: TGTGCCAGCAGTTCTGGGCCAACAGGGGCCGAGCAGTACTTC.

The rearrangement uses TRBV5-1 and TRBJ2-1; D call uncertain. CDR3 length: 15 residues. The V end lost 0 bases, the J end lost 2 bases, and 9 bases lay between the germline ends. Germline V gives CDR1 SGHRS, CDR2 YFSETQ. The CDR3 DNA is TGCGCCAGCAGCTTGGAACCACAAGCCTACAATGAGCAGTTCTTC. Protein sequence: CASSLEPQAYNEQFF.

Only one count was recorded for this clone. The rearrangement uses TRBV6-1 and TRBJ1-2; D is unresolved. Germline V CDR1 and CDR2: MNHNS, SASEGT. The V end lost 7 bases, the J end lost 2 bases, and 11 bases lay between the germline ends. CDR3 length equals 13 residues. The CDR3: CASNSGINYGYTF. DNA for the CDR3: TGTGCCAGCAATTCGGGGATAAACTATGGCTACACCTTC.

The CDR3, as DNA: TGTGCCAGCAGCTTGTCAGGGGTGAGGACTCGACGTAGCGAGCAGTACTTC. Translated: CASSLSGVRTRRSEQYF. The gene calls are TRBV5-8 and TRBJ2-7, with a possible D match to TRBD1 (6 bases). Trimming took 1 base from V and 6 from J, leaving 23 bases between them. The CDR3 runs to 17 residues. Germline assignment: CDR1 SGHTS and CDR2 YDEGEE.

This rearrangement joins TRBV19 to TRBJ2-5; 7 bases agree with TRBD1. After removal of 4 bases from V and 2 bases from J, the junction contained 4 bases not matched to a gene. This CDR3 region has 14 residues. Per germline, CDR1 LNHDA and CDR2 SQIVND (reference sequence). CDR3 nucleotides: TGTGCCAGTAGTAAGGGGACAGCGCAAGAGACCCAGTACTTC. It yields the protein CASSKGTAQETQYF.

The chain employs TRBV6-5 and TRBJ1-2; weak D call: TRBD1 (5 bases). Germline V lookup: CDR1 MNHEY, CDR2 SVGAGI. This CDR3 is built from 13 residues. V was trimmed by 2 bases and J by 3 bases, leaving 7 bases between them. The DNA of the CDR3 is TGTGCCAGCAGTTACGGCAGGGACTATGGCTACACCTTC. Its protein product is CASSYGRDYGYTF.

The chain combines TRBV7-3 with TRBJ2-2, with 10 positions matching TRBD2. The germline CDR1 and CDR2 sequences are SGHTA and FQGTGA. The CDR3 length is 17 residues. Trimming at V came to 7 bases and at J to 4 bases, leaving 12 bases not matched to a gene. The CDR3, as DNA: TGTGCCAGCACCGCTCGAGTAGCGGGAGGATCCACCGGGGAGCTGTTTTTT. This gives the protein CASTARVAGGSTGELFF.

This chain links TRBV7-9 with TRBJ2-7; 8 positions agree with TRBD1. This CDR3 region has 11 residues. CDR1 SEHNR and CDR2 FQNEAQ come from the germline V gene (reference sequence). Trimming took 11 bases from V and 5 from J; bases not matched to a gene: 5. CDR3 protein: CASRGPHEQYF. The CDR3 region has the DNA TGTGCCTCCAGGGGGCCCCACGAGCAGTACTTC.

As to this clone: Different DNA sequences within this sample yield the same CDR3. This chain links TRBV28 with TRBJ2-7; D is uncertain. The CDR3 runs to 13 residues. Germline V gene data show CDR1 as MDHEN and CDR2 as SYDVKM. The germline V and J ends were trimmed by 2 bases and 3 bases, with 8 bases remaining between them. The CDR3 here is CASSLKSYYEQYF. The CDR3 DNA is TGTGCCAGCAGTTTAAAGAGTTACTACGAGCAGTACTTC.

This clone was observed a handful of times. The V call is TRBV27, the J call TRBJ1-5; a weak D match, TRBD1 (6 bases). The CDR3 runs 16 residues. The germline V gene has CDR1 MNHEY and CDR2 SMNVEV (reference sequence). V lost 0 bases and J lost 3, with 12 bases in between. The DNA of the CDR3 is TGTGCCAGCAGTTTATCGGCAGGGGAGACCAATCAGCCCCAGCATTTT. It translates to CASSLSAGETNQPQHF.

There are a few counts of this clone. The gene calls are TRBV6-1 and TRBJ1-5, with 7 bases that match TRBD1. This CDR3 contains 13 residues. V lost 8 bases, J lost 6 bases, and 7 bases stayed unmatched. Germline V CDR1 and CDR2: MNHNS, SASEGT. The CDR3 sequence is CASSGGNFQPQHF. The CDR3 region has the DNA TGTGCCAGCTCAGGGGGAAATTTTCAGCCCCAGCATTTT.

The chain links TRBV7-3 to TRBJ2-7; 11 nucleotides line up with TRBD1. V was clipped by 8 bases and J by 7 bases; unmatched bases: 10. Germline loops: CDR1 SGHTA, CDR2 FQGTGA. CDR3 length: 14 amino acids. CDR3 nucleotide sequence: TGTGCCAGCGGAATTGGACAGGGGGCGTCTGAGCAGTACTTC. Amino acids: CASGIGQGASEQYF.

This chain links TRBV9 with TRBJ1-1; TRBD1 aligns across 9 bases. This CDR3 is 14 amino acids long. Germline V CDR1 and CDR2: SGDLS, YYNGEE. The V and J ends lost 3 bases and 2 bases, in that order; junction bases with no gene match: 2. The DNA for the CDR3 is TGTGCCAGCAGCGGGGGACAGGGAAACACTGAAGCTTTCTTT. Amino acid sequence: CASSGGQGNTEAFF.

The V call is TRBV28, the J call TRBJ2-2, with D possibly TRBD1 on 6 matching bases. This CDR3 contains 15 residues. The germline V gene has CDR1 MDHEN and CDR2 SYDVKM. V was shortened by 5 bases and J by 4 bases, with 14 bases between the two germline ends. The CDR3 loop is CASSITGLGTGELFF. CDR3 DNA: TGTGCCAGCAGTATAACAGGGTTGGGCACCGGGGAGCTGTTTTTT. The full variable domain, its missing parts supplied by reference TRBV28 and TRBJ2-2, is DVKVTQSSRYLVKRTGEKVFLECVQDMDHENMFWYRQDPGLGLRLIYFSYDVKMKEKGDIPEGYSVSREKKERFSLILESASTNQTSMYLCASSITGLGTGELFFGEGSRLTVL.

J is TRBJ2-1 and V is TRBV27, with TRBD2 identical over 10 bases. There are 16 residues in the CDR3. CDR1 is MNHEY, CDR2 SMNVEV, per germline (reference sequence). Trimming cost V 7 bases and J 7 bases; bases outside gene matches: 13. DNA for the CDR3: TGTGCCAGCATCCGTGCGAGCGGGGGGGCGCGGAATGAGCAGTTCTTC. Translation gives CASIRASGGARNEQFF.

The V call is TRBV7-9, the J call TRBJ1-1; a weak D match, TRBD1 (5 bases). The CDR3 is made up of 18 amino acids. V lost 4 bases to trimming and J lost 1 base, with 22 bases between them. Germline assignment: CDR1 SEHNR and CDR2 FQNEAQ (reference sequence). The CDR3 region has the DNA TGTGCCAGCAGCTCACCAACAGGTCGGGGGACCGAGAACACTGAAGCTTTCTTT. Translation gives CASSSPTGRGTENTEAFF.

The chain carries TRBV5-1 and TRBJ2-4; D is perhaps TRBD2 (5 bases). Germline V gives CDR1 SGHRS, CDR2 YFSETQ. The CDR3 covers 16 residues. Trimming removed 3 bases from V and 0 bases from J, with 13 bases in between. The CDR3 DNA reads as TGCGCCAGCAGCTCAGGACTTATCTTAGCCAAAAACATTCAGTACTTC. It codes for CASSSGLILAKNIQYF.

The J gene is TRBJ1-4, the V gene TRBV28; D is undetermined. With 10 bases removed from V and 7 bases from J, the gap between germline ends came to 16 bases. This CDR3 is 13 amino acids long. The germline V gene has CDR1 MDHEN and CDR2 SYDVKM. CDR3 sequence (DNA): TGTGCCACTTTCAATCGGGAGCGTGAAAAACTGTTTTTT. This encodes CATFNREREKLFF.

The V gene is TRBV30, the J gene TRBJ2-1, with D possibly TRBD2 on 5 matching bases. V shed 1 base and J shed 3 bases, with 7 bases lying between them. The CDR3 has 13 residues. Per the germline V gene, CDR1 is GTSNPN and CDR2 is SVGIG (reference sequence). CDR3: CAWSGGNYNEQFF. The CDR3 coding sequence is TGTGCCTGGAGTGGAGGGAACTACAATGAGCAGTTCTTC.

V gene TRBV25-1 combines with J gene TRBJ2-5; perhaps TRBD2 as D (6 bases). Trimming pared 0 bases from V and 4 bases from J, leaving 9 bases between. The CDR3 has 14 amino acids. From germline, CDR1 is MGHDK and CDR2 SYGVNS. CDR3 in amino acids: CASSEYKGGETQYF. The CDR3 nucleotides are TGTGCCAGCAGTGAATATAAGGGAGGAGAGACCCAGTACTTC.

This clone was counted a single time. The genes are TRBV6-1 and TRBJ2-1; the match to TRBD1 covers 8 bases. The CDR3 extends over 15 amino acids. CDR1 MNHNS and CDR2 SASEGT come from the germline V gene. The J segment lost 5 bases and the V segment lost 9 bases, leaving 12 bases of the junction unmatched. CDR3 region: CARGNRGEGDNEQFF. CDR3 DNA: TGTGCCAGGGGTAACAGGGGGGAAGGGGACAATGAGCAGTTCTTC.

This sequence joins TRBV28 and TRBJ2-3, with TRBD2 as a possible D gene (7 bases). Per germline, CDR1 MDHEN and CDR2 SYDVKM. The CDR3 sequence is 15 residues long. Trimming shortened V by 2 bases and J by 3 bases, and 12 bases separated the two germline ends. For the CDR3, the DNA is TGTGCCAGCAGTTTACGGGGGGCAGGAACAGATACGCAGTATTTT. Translated, it gives CASSLRGAGTDTQYF.

This sequence joins TRBV16 and TRBJ1-6, with 9 bases identical to TRBD1. The J segment lost 9 bases and the V segment lost 8 bases, leaving 11 bases of the junction unmatched. The germline V gene encodes CDR1 KGHSY and CDR2 FQNENV. The CDR3 contains 15 residues. The CDR3 bases are TGTGCCAGCGCCATCTCCCGGGACAGGGTTTCACCCCTCCACTTT. Translating gives CASAISRDRVSPLHF.